A single sample is the source of the 9 T cell receptor beta chains below, sequenced in a study of T cell responses to AZD1222 COVID-19 vaccine. The method was immunoSEQ multiplex PCR; TCRdb's version includes in-frame clones alone and lacks a portion of them. Of 75,000 to 85,000 clones in the sample, roughly 89% were seen once. This sample comprised peripheral blood, obtained 28 days after the second AZD1222 dose. Receptor source: an adult who received the AZD1222 COVID-19 vaccine.

This clone was seen a few times. V is TRBV6-5 and J is TRBJ1-6; D gene uncertain. Trimming took off 6 bases at V and 7 bases at J, with 7 bases between the two ends. CDR3 length equals 12 residues. Germline V CDR1 and CDR2: MNHEY, SVGAGI. CDR3 loop: CASRRANSPLHF. The DNA for the CDR3 is TGTGCCAGCAGGCGAGCGAATTCACCCCTCCACTTT.

The chain recombines TRBV5-4 with TRBJ2-3; 7 nucleotides agree with TRBD2. CDR1 and CDR2 (germline): SGHNT, YYREEE (reference sequence). Unmatched junction bases numbered 3, after V lost 7 bases and J lost 4 bases. The CDR3 totals 12 residues. The CDR3 spells CASSRGADTQYF. CDR3 sequence (DNA): TGTGCCAGCTCCCGGGGGGCAGATACGCAGTATTTT.

J is TRBJ2-1 and V is TRBV7-2; unclear D gene. The V gene lost 3 bases and the J gene lost 3 bases, with 9 bases spanning the gap. Germline assignment: CDR1 SGHTA and CDR2 FQGNSA. The CDR3 has 14 residues. This chain's CDR3 is CASSFGTIYNEQFF. Written as DNA, the CDR3 is TGTGCCAGCAGCTTCGGAACTATCTACAATGAGCAGTTCTTC.

The rearrangement links TRBV7-6 to TRBJ2-1; no clear D. Germline loops: CDR1 SGHVS, CDR2 FNYEAQ. This CDR3 spans 13 amino acids. Between the trimmed V and J ends, which lost 5 bases and 4 bases, there was a span of 9 bases. The CDR3 protein is CASSPDQYNEQFF. DNA for the CDR3: TGTGCCAGCAGCCCGGACCAGTACAATGAGCAGTTCTTC.

The J gene is TRBJ2-7, the V gene TRBV5-1, with D possibly matching TRBD1 (9 bases). The germline gives CDR1 SGHRS, CDR2 YFSETQ. CDR3 size: 15 residues. Trimming took 4 bases from V and 2 from J, leaving 16 bases between them. The CDR3 DNA reads as TGCGCCAGCAGCCCGGGGGGGACAGGGACCTACGAGCAGTACTTC. It encodes CASSPGGTGTYEQYF.

V usage is TRBV7-6 and J usage is TRBJ1-6; D ambiguous. The CDR3 is made up of 16 amino acids. The germline V and J ends were trimmed by 2 bases and 2 bases, with 10 bases remaining between them. CDR1 is SGHVS, CDR2 FNYEAQ, per germline. The CDR3, as DNA: TGTGCCAGCAGCTTATCAAAAATCCCCTATAATTCACCCCTCCACTTT. Translating gives CASSLSKIPYNSPLHF.

This chain connects TRBV15 to TRBJ1-5; D gene ambiguous. The CDR3 spans 14 residues. Germline CDR1 LNHNV, CDR2 YYDKDF (reference sequence). Between the trimmed V and J ends, which lost 5 bases and 5 bases, there was a span of 13 bases. CDR3 nucleotides: TGTGCCACCAGCGGCTCCGGGCCCCATCAGCCCCAGCATTTT. Translated, it gives CATSGSGPHQPQHF.

This chain uses TRBV27 with TRBJ1-5; 10 bases align to TRBD1. The CDR3 runs to 19 residues. The germline V gene has CDR1 MNHEY and CDR2 SMNVEV (reference sequence). V lost 3 bases, J lost 5 bases, and 16 bases stayed unmatched. The DNA of the CDR3 is TGTGCCAGCAGTTTCGCAGGGCAACAAGGGACAGGGGCTTATCAGCCCCAGCATTTT. As protein: CASSFAGQQGTGAYQPQHF.

V usage is TRBV19 and J usage is TRBJ1-2; 7 bases fit TRBD1. Trimming cost V 5 bases and J 9 bases; bases outside gene matches: 9. This CDR3 comprises 13 residues. Germline values: CDR1 LNHDA, CDR2 SQIVND (reference sequence). The chain's CDR3 is CASSPGTVASYTF. The CDR3 bases are TGTGCCAGTAGTCCCGGGACAGTCGCGAGCTACACCTTC.